This TCR beta chain is drawn from a study of identical twins. General observations from the study: Twin sharing of out-of-frame TCR alpha was underestimated by models in monozygotic pairs. Rather than following the same donors, the conclusions depended on cross-sectional statistical analysis.

After template switching added a universal primer site, the resulting cDNA carried unique molecular identifiers. TCRdb used MiXCR to reprocess the 5' RACE reads, holding one entry per CDR3 protein. The sample records 460,000 or so distinct CDR3 sequences, approximately 15% being singletons. The CDR3 is 15 residues long. Germline CDR1 reads MDHEN; CDR2 reads SYDVKM. The J segment lost 2 bases and the V segment lost 5 bases, leaving 6 bases of the junction unmatched. As for this clonotype: Its antigen remains unidentified.

The same specimen was also included in a second study, on yellow fever vaccine responses in identical twins. That report notes: In identical twins, vaccine T cell responses appeared partly shared and partly individual.

Input material: CD4+ T cells sorted from blood. The J gene is TRBJ2-7, the V gene TRBV28; 10 nucleotides match TRBD1. The sequence was collected from a woman between 18 and 29 years old in good health. The chain's CDR3 is CASSAGQGKPYEQYF. In nucleotides, the CDR3 is TGTGCCAGCAGTGCGGGACAGGGGAAACCCTACGAGCAGTACTTC.